This is a list of T cell receptor beta chains from one sample in a study of PD-1 blockade in classical Hodgkin lymphoma. Repertoires were generated with immunoSEQ multiplex PCR, while TCRdb's copy carries only in-frame clones and drops some. This table has about 40,000 clones, more than 65% appearing once. Specimen: peripheral blood mononuclear cells (PBMCs), collected before the second cycle of nivolumab. Receptors were obtained from a human donor with classical Hodgkin lymphoma. CDR3s include the opening cysteine and the closing phenylalanine or tryptophan. The D gene is left open where the match is weak. The listing skips clone size in some rows; elsewhere it reads once, few, many or a size class.

clone_size	v_call	d_call	j_call	cdr3_aa	cdr3_nt
NA	TRBV7-2	TRBD2	TRBJ2-1	CASSLVTGGRYEQFF	TGTGCCAGCAGCTTAGTGACGGGAGGACGGTATGAGCAGTTCTTC
NA	TRBV15	NA	TRBJ2-7	CATSRDRASSEQYF	TGTGCCACCAGCAGAGACAGGGCCTCTTCCGAGCAGTACTTC
NA	TRBV20-1	NA	TRBJ2-4	CSARDRNIQYF	TGCAGTGCTAGAGATCGGAACATTCAGTACTTC
NA	TRBV6-1	TRBD1	TRBJ1-3	CASSEWRQGLSGNTIYF	TGTGCCAGCAGTGAATGGCGACAGGGACTCTCTGGAAACACCATATATTTT
NA	TRBV19	NA	TRBJ2-7	CASSPLGEVTYEQYF	TGTGCCAGTAGCCCATTAGGTGAGGTTACCTACGAGCAGTACTTC
once	TRBV30	NA	TRBJ1-2	CAWSVPRGGYTF	TGTGCCTGGAGTGTACCCCGTGGTGGCTACACCTTC
NA	TRBV18	TRBD1	TRBJ2-2	CASSPRDSLAGELFF	TGTGCCAGCTCACCCCGGGACAGCCTTGCCGGGGAGCTGTTTTTT
NA	TRBV7-8	NA	TRBJ2-7	CASSTLGGYEQYF	TGTGCCAGCAGCACCTTGGGAGGTTACGAGCAGTACTTC
NA	TRBV9	NA	TRBJ1-5	CASSVGGGNQPQHF	TGTGCCAGCAGCGTAGGAGGGGGCAATCAGCCCCAGCATTTT
NA	TRBV5-1	NA	TRBJ1-4	CASSLQGRDNEKLFF	TGCGCCAGCAGCTTGCAAGGCAGGGATAATGAAAAACTGTTTTTT
NA	TRBV29-1	TRBD1	TRBJ1-5	CSVRQGINQPQHF	TGCAGCGTTAGACAGGGGATCAATCAGCCCCAGCATTTT
NA	TRBV6-4	TRBD1	TRBJ1-1	CASRKGQGGEAFF	TGTGCCAGCAGAAAAGGACAGGGCGGTGAAGCTTTCTTT
NA	TRBV29-1	TRBD1	TRBJ2-1	CSGTELTGDHEQFF	TGCAGCGGCACGGAGCTCACAGGGGACCATGAGCAGTTCTTC
NA	TRBV6-6	NA	TRBJ1-6	CAARDGYNSPLHF	TGTGCCGCCAGGGACGGTTATAATTCACCCCTCCACTTT
NA	TRBV27	TRBD1	TRBJ1-5	CASRTGFQPQHF	TGTGCCAGCAGGACAGGGTTTCAGCCCCAGCATTTT
NA	TRBV7-2	NA	TRBJ2-1	CASSLAITVMNNEQFF	TGTGCCAGCAGCTTAGCGATAACTGTCATGAACAATGAGCAGTTCTTC
NA	TRBV5-5	NA	TRBJ1-5	CASSWGGASNQPQHF	TGTGCCAGCAGCTGGGGAGGGGCTAGCAATCAGCCCCAGCATTTT
NA	TRBV21-1	NA	TRBJ1-2	CASTRTGRDYGYTF	TGTGCCAGCACCCGGACAGGGAGGGACTATGGCTACACCTTC
NA	TRBV7-9	NA	TRBJ2-2	CASSLTGELFF	TGTGCCAGCAGCTTAACCGGGGAGCTGTTTTTT
NA	TRBV6-5	TRBD2	TRBJ2-7	CASSEVAGTYEQYF	TGTGCCAGCAGTGAAGTAGCGGGGACCTACGAGCAGTACTTC
NA	TRBV28	NA	TRBJ2-7	CASSLLLGYDEQYF	TGTGCCAGCAGTCTACTCCTCGGATACGACGAGCAGTACTTC